This TCR beta chain was sequenced in a study of human T cells and chemical hapten exposure. General study points: Significantly greater numbers of large CDR3 similarity clusters came from expanded TCRs than from controls. Donors were affected by alopecia, so their immune reaction might vary from that of healthy individuals.

This clonotype has only a few counts. Antigen unknown. Sample time point: pre-sensitization, week 0. Treatment reported: therapeutic diphenylcyclopropenone sensitization with weekly scalp DPC. Each patch-test visit's blood sample preceded patch application. V lost 3 bases to trimming and J lost 7 bases, with 10 bases between them. CDR3 size: 13 residues. Germline V gene data show CDR1 as LGHNA and CDR2 as YSLEER. TCRdb recomputed calls from the RACE reads with MiXCR, one row per CDR3 protein. The sample lists roughly 110,000 distinct CDR3 sequences; roughly an eighth were seen once. Specimen: whole blood, collected in connection with sensitization to the hapten diphenylcyclopropenone (DPC). The rearrangement joins TRBV4-3 to TRBJ2-1; a possible D gene is TRBD1 (5 bases). This TCR was recovered from a woman aged 45-60 years with alopecia areata. Some clones in this sample may be carry-over from other donors' samples. The CDR3 DNA is TGCGCCAGCAGCCAGTCAGGGTGGAATGAGCAGTTCTTC. This encodes CASSQSGWNEQFF.